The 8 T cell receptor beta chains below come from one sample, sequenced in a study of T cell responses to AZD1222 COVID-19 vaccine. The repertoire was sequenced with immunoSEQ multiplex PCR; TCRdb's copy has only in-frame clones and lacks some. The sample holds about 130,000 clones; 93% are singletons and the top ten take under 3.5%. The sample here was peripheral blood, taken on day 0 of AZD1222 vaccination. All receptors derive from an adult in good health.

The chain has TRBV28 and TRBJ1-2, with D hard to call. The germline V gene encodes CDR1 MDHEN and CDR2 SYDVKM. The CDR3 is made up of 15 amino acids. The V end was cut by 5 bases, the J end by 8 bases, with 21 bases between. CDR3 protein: CASSNYDQVAPGYTF. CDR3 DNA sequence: TGTGCCAGCAGTAACTACGATCAGGTGGCACCCGGCTACACCTTC.

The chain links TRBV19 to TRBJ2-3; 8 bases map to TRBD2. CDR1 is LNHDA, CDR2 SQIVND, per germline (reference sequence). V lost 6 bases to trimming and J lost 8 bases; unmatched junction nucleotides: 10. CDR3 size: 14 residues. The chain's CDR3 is CASRELAVGVTQYF. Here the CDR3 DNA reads TGTGCCAGTAGGGAACTAGCGGTTGGAGTTACGCAGTATTTT.

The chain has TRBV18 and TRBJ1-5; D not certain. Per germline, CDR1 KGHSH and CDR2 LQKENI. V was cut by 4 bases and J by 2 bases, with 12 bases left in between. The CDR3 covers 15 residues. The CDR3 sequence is CASSQGELGNQPQHF. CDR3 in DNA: TGTGCCAGCTCACAGGGCGAATTAGGCAATCAGCCCCAGCATTTT. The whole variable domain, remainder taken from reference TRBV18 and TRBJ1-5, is NAGVMQNPRHLVRRRGQEARLRCSPMKGHSHVYWYRQLPEEGLKFMVYLQKENIIDESGMPKERFSAEFPKEGPSILRIQQVVRGDSAAYFCASSQGELGNQPQHFGDGTRLSIL.

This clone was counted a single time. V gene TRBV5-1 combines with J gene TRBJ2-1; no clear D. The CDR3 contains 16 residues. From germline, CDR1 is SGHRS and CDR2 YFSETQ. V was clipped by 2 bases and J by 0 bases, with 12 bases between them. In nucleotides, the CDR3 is TGCGCCAGCAGCTTCGGAGTAAAGAGCTCCTACAATGAGCAGTTCTTC. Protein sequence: CASSFGVKSSYNEQFF.

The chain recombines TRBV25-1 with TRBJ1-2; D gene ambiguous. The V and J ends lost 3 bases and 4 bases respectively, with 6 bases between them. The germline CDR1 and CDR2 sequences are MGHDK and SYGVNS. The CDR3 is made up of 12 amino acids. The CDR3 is CASSDIGYGYTF. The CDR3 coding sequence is TGTGCCAGCAGTGATATTGGCTATGGCTACACCTTC.

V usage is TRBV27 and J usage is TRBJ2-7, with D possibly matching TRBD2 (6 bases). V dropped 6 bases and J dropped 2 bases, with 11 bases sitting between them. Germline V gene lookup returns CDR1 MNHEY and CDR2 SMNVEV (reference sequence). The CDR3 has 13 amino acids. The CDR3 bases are TGTGCCAGCAGCATTAGCGGAACCTACGAGCAGTACTTC. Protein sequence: CASSISGTYEQYF.

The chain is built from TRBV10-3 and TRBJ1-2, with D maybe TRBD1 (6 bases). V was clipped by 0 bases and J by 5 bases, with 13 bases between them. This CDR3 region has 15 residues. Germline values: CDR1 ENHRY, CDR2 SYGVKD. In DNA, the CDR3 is TGTGCCATCAGTGAGTCGATGGAGGGGGGATATGGCTACACCTTC. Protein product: CAISESMEGGYGYTF.

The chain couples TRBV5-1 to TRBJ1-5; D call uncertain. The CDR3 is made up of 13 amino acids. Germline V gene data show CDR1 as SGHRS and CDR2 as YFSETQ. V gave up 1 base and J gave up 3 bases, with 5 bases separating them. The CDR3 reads CASSLLPNQPQHF. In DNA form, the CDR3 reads TGCGCCAGCAGCTTGTTACCCAATCAGCCCCAGCATTTT.